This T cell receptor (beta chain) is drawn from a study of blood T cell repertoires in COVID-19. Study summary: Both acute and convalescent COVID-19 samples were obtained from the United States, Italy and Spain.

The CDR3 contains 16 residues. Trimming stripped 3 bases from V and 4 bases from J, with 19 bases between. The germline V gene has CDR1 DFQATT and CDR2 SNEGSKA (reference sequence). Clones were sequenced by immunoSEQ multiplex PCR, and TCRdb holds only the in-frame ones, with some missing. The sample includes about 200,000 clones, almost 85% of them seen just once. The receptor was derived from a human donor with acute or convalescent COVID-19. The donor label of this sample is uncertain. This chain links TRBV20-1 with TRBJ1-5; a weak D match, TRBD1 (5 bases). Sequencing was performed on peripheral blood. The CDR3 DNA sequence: TGCAGTGCTAGTGGGGCCGACAGACAGCAAAATCAGCCCCAGCATTTT. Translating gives CSASGADRQQNQPQHF.